This TCR beta chain was sequenced for a study of cytotoxic CD8 clonotypes in ibrutinib-treated CLL. Looking at the study overall: Partial responses totalled about 24 and complete responses 2; after median around 74 months, about 15 remained remitted and approximately twelve progressed.

Whole-study results and caveats: Public clonotypes, found uncommonly, either contracted or stayed stable on treatment. A difference in sampling times existed between sustained-remission and progressing patients. Clonality rose at ibrutinib response and fell back toward baseline at progression.

Only in-frame clones appear in the TCRdb table, and some are missing; sequencing was by immunoSEQ multiplex PCR. The table has some 43,000 clones, roughly two thirds seen once. In regard to this clone: Its matching antigen is unknown.

V lost 0 bases to trimming and J lost 1 base, with 14 bases between them. CDR1 MGHRA and CDR2 YSYEKL come from the germline V gene. This CDR3 is 17 amino acids long. The chain combines TRBV4-1 with TRBJ2-3; the D gene is possibly TRBD1 (6 bases). The TCR comes from a human donor with chronic lymphocytic leukemia. Material: PBMCs, obtained after 12 months of ibrutinib treatment. CDR3 coding DNA: TGCGCCAGCAGCCAAGATCGGGCAGGGGCCGGCACAGATACGCAGTATTTT. Translated: CASSQDRAGAGTDTQYF.